Sequencing of this T cell receptor (beta chain) was carried out in a study of regulatory T cells in long-lasting Graves disease. Arm-PCR with iRepertoire HTBI primers amplified the CDR3 regions for these TCR beta libraries. TCRdb re-called the multiplex PCR reads with MiXCR, one entry per CDR3 protein. Altogether 540,000 or so distinct CDR3 sequences are present, approximately 13% being singletons, with the ten largest covering 10%. This clonotype appeared a few times. Specified time point: newly diagnosed GD, antithyroid drugs for less than 3 months. PBMC RNA was the source of the TCR library. Graves' disease diagnosis relied on American Thyroid Association guidelines. The CDR3 has 17 residues. The V segment lost 3 bases and the J segment 0 bases; nucleotides outside the gene matches: 10. Germline assignment: CDR1 DFQATT and CDR2 SNEGSKA (reference sequence). The sample was also linked to a second study, of T cells in Graves' hyperthyroidism and ophthalmopathy. That work adds: The study enrolled patients aged 18 to 65 with newly diagnosed hyperthyroidism of under 2 months' duration.

The V call is TRBV20-1, the J call TRBJ1-4, with TRBD1 matching 7 bases. The sequence came from a man aged 25 to 40 with Graves disease. This specimen consisted of peripheral blood mononuclear cells (PBMCs), obtained at new diagnosis, from a patient treated with antithyroid drugs. CDR3 protein: CSASAGGGLSTNEKLFF. The CDR3 coding sequence is TGCAGTGCTAGTGCAGGGGGAGGTTTATCAACTAATGAAAAACTGTTTTTT.